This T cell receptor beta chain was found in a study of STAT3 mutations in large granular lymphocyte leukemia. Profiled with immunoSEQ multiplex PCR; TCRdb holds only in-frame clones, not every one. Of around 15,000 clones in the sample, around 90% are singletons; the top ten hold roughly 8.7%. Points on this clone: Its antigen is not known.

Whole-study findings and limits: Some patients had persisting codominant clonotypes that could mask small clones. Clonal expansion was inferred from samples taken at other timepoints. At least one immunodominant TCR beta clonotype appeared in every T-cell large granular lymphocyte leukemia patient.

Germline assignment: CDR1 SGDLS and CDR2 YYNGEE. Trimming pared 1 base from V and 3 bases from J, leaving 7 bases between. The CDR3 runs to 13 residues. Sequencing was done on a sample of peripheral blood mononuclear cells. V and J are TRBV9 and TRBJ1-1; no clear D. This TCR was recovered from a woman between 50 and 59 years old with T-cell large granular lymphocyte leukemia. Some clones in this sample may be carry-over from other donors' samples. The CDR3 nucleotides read TGTGCCAGCAGCGTACTGTGGTACACTGAAGCTTTCTTT. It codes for CASSVLWYTEAFF. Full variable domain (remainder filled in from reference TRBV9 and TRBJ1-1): DSGVTQTPKHLITATGQRVTLRCSPRSGDLSVYWYQQSLDQGLQFLIQYYNGEERAKGNILERFSAQQFPDLHSELNLSSLELGDSALYFCASSVLWYTEAFFGQGTRLTVV.